These T cell receptor beta chains were read from a single sample in a study of regulatory T cells in long-lasting Graves disease. TCRdb reanalysed the multiplex PCR reads using MiXCR and keeps one entry per CDR3 protein. This sample has roughly 560,000 distinct CDR3 sequences, with roughly 15% found just once. Another study also made use of these data, one on T cells in Graves' hyperthyroidism and ophthalmopathy.

Sequences were derived from peripheral blood mononuclear cells (PBMCs), sampled at new diagnosis, from a patient treated with antithyroid drugs. These receptors were obtained from a woman aged 35-65 years with Graves disease. CDR3s include the opening cysteine and the closing phenylalanine or tryptophan. A D gene is named only where the DNA matches it firmly. Rows give clone size only sometimes, using once, few, many, or a class for an expanded clone.

d_gene	abundance	v_gene	j_gene	CDR3nt	CDR3aa
NA	many	TRBV5-1	TRBJ2-3	TGCGCCAGCAGCGGGACTGGGACAGATACGCAGTATTTT	CASSGTGTDTQYF
NA	NA	TRBV12-3/TRBV12-4	TRBJ1-5	TGTGCCAGCGGTCCCCTCGGAGGTCAGCCCCAGCATTTT	CASGPLGGQPQHF
NA	many	TRBV28	TRBJ1-4	TGTGCCAGCAGTTCCGGACGGGGACTATCGGAAAAACTGTTTTTT	CASSSGRGLSEKLFF
NA	NA	TRBV18	TRBJ2-7	TGTGCCAGCTCACCCGACCGGGACACCCTCACTAGCTCCTACGAGCAGTACTTC	CASSPDRDTLTSSYEQYF
NA	few	TRBV20-1	TRBJ1-5	TGCAGTGCTAGTTCGGGACCGAACAATCAGCCCCAGCATTTT	CSASSGPNNQPQHF
NA	NA	TRBV11-2	TRBJ2-1	TGTGCCAGCAGGACCAGTCCTCAGGGTCCAAGAGGGGGGAATGAGCAGTTCTTC	CASRTSPQGPRGGNEQFF
NA	NA	TRBV29-1	TRBJ1-6	TGCAGCGTCCGAGTGGGCCCCATCCTTGATTCACCCCTCCACTTT	CSVRVGPILDSPLHF
TRBD2	NA	TRBV11-2	TRBJ2-2	TGTGCCAGCAGCTTAGCTGTAGCGGGGGTCCCCGGGGAGCTGTTTTTT	CASSLAVAGVPGELFF
TRBD1	many	TRBV5-6	TRBJ1-1	TGTGCCAGCAGCCGAGGACAGGGATCCACTGAAGCTTTCTTT	CASSRGQGSTEAFF
TRBD2	few	TRBV5-1	TRBJ2-7	TGCGCCAGCAGCTTGACTAGCGGGGGAAACTACGAGCAGTACTTC	CASSLTSGGNYEQYF
NA	few	TRBV7-2	TRBJ1-2	TGTGCCAGCAGCTTAGTTAGCGGGACATATCATACCTATGGCTACACCTTC	CASSLVSGTYHTYGYTF
NA	many	TRBV6-1	TRBJ2-1	TGTGCCAGCACCAAAAGGGGGGGCCGTGGTGAGCAGTTCTTC	CASTKRGGRGEQFF
NA	NA	TRBV4-1	TRBJ1-3	TGCGCCAGCAGCCAGCCGGGCAGGGGAAACACCATATATTTT	CASSQPGRGNTIYF
NA	NA	TRBV2	TRBJ2-7	TGTGCCAGCAGGGGGTCCACCGAGCAGTACTTC	CASRGSTEQYF
NA	many	TRBV29-1	TRBJ1-1	TGCAGCGTACAGGTTCTGGAAGCTTTCTTT	CSVQVLEAFF
NA	few	TRBV30	TRBJ1-6	TGTGCCTGGAGTGTAACCGTGGGACCCCTCCACTTT	CAWSVTVGPLHF
TRBD1	NA	TRBV2	TRBJ1-2	TGTGCCAGCAGTGAAGGGGACAGCCCATACCTCTATGGCTACACCTTC	CASSEGDSPYLYGYTF
NA	many	TRBV3-1	TRBJ2-3	TGTGCCAGCAGCCCCCGGATGGGGATCGAAGATACGCAGTATTTT	CASSPRMGIEDTQYF
NA	few	TRBV7-6	TRBJ2-1	TGTGCCAGCAGCTTAGAAGCTCTCATCAATGAGCAGTTCTTC	CASSLEALINEQFF
NA	many	TRBV3-1	TRBJ1-4	TGTGCCAGCAGCCCTCTCCGTGCAACTAATGAAAAACTGTTTTTT	CASSPLRATNEKLFF
TRBD1	few	TRBV28	TRBJ2-4	TGTGCCAGCAATGCAGGGGGAAACATTCAGTACTTC	CASNAGGNIQYF
NA	many	TRBV3-1	TRBJ1-1	TGTGCCAGCAGCCTCATTGGGAGGGGGGGGCCAGCTTTCTTT	CASSLIGRGGPAFF
TRBD1	NA	TRBV6-5	TRBJ1-2	TGTGCCAGCAGTTCCCATCAGGGGGTGAACTATGGCTACACCTTC	CASSSHQGVNYGYTF
TRBD1	many	TRBV12-3/TRBV12-4	TRBJ2-1	TGTGCCAGCAGTAACCCAACAATGGTATTAGGGACAGACGATTTGGCCTACAATGAGCAGTTCTTC	CASSNPTMVLGTDDLAYNEQFF
NA	many	TRBV7-9	TRBJ1-2	TGTGCCAGCAGCTCCTGGACAGCAGCTAACTATGGCTACACCTTC	CASSSWTAANYGYTF
NA	many	TRBV2	TRBJ2-7	TGTGCCAGCAGTGACGGGCCCTACGAGCAGTACTTC	CASSDGPYEQYF
NA	many	TRBV7-8	TRBJ2-5	TGTGCCAGCAGCTTACTAGGGGGGCCCCAAGAGACCCAGTACTTC	CASSLLGGPQETQYF
NA	many	TRBV6-1	TRBJ2-7	TGTGCCAGCAGCCGGGACCGCTCCTACGAGCAGTACTTC	CASSRDRSYEQYF
TRBD2	NA	TRBV27	TRBJ2-7	TGTGCCAGCAGTCCTACTAGCGGAGTCACCTACGAGCAGTACTTC	CASSPTSGVTYEQYF
NA	many	TRBV12-3/TRBV12-4	TRBJ2-3	TGTGCCAGCAGTTCCCTCACGGGGGCGAGCACAGATACGCAGTATTTT	CASSSLTGASTDTQYF
NA	many	TRBV2	TRBJ2-3	TGTGCCAGCAGAAACCACCGACTGGCAGATACGCAGTATTTT	CASRNHRLADTQYF
TRBD2	many	TRBV11-2	TRBJ2-1	TGTGCCAGCAGCCCCCTTAGGGCTAGCGGGGGGGCCGGTGAGCAGTTCTTC	CASSPLRASGGAGEQFF
NA	few	TRBV4-2	TRBJ2-3	TGTGCCAGCAGCCAAGATTTGAGGAACACAGATACGCAGTATTTT	CASSQDLRNTDTQYF
NA	NA	TRBV19	TRBJ1-4	TGTGCCAGTAGTATGAGGAGTTTGTCAGCTAATGAAAAACTGTTTTTT	CASSMRSLSANEKLFF
TRBD2	few	TRBV6-2/TRBV6-3	TRBJ2-1	TGTGCCAGCAGTTTTTCGGGACTAGCCGCCTACAATGAGCAGTTCTTC	CASSFSGLAAYNEQFF
TRBD1	NA	TRBV4-1	TRBJ1-3	TGCGCCAGCAGCCAGGGGACAGGGGGGAGAGGAAACACCATATATTTT	CASSQGTGGRGNTIYF
NA	NA	TRBV7-8	TRBJ2-2	TGTGCCAGCAGCTTGACAAACGGTCGGGCCGGGGAGCTGTTTTTT	CASSLTNGRAGELFF
NA	many	TRBV27	TRBJ2-5	TGTGCCAGCAGTTTGAAGACCCAGTACTTC	CASSLKTQYF
NA	many	TRBV12-3/TRBV12-4	TRBJ1-2	TGTGCCAGCAGTTTATTAAGGGACTATGGCTACACCTTC	CASSLLRDYGYTF
TRBD2	many	TRBV2	TRBJ2-1	TGTGCCAGCAGCCTAGCGGGGGGCCTTAACAATGAGCAGTTCTTC	CASSLAGGLNNEQFF
TRBD1	few	TRBV20-1	TRBJ1-2	TGCAGTGCTAGGGAAGCCGGACAGGGAAGCTATGGCTACACCTTC	CSAREAGQGSYGYTF
TRBD2	many	TRBV2	TRBJ2-2	TGTGCCAGCAGTGTCGGACTAGCGGGTACCGGGGAGCTGTTTTTT	CASSVGLAGTGELFF
NA	NA	TRBV20-1	TRBJ1-5	TGCAGTGCTAAGGACACTAGCAATCAGCCCCAGCATTTT	CSAKDTSNQPQHF
TRBD2	NA	TRBV24-1	TRBJ2-5	TGTGCCACCGGTGACCCGACTAGCTGGGGGACCCAGTACTTC	CATGDPTSWGTQYF
NA	many	TRBV30	TRBJ1-2	TGTGCCTGGAGTGGGGGCAGACCGACATACACGAACTATGGCTACACCTTC	CAWSGGRPTYTNYGYTF
TRBD1	NA	TRBV27	TRBJ2-1	TGTGCCAGCAGTCTCACCGGTTGGGACAGGGGAACGGTTGAGCAGTTCTTC	CASSLTGWDRGTVEQFF
NA	few	TRBV7-9	TRBJ1-1	TGTGCCAGCAGCTGGGTGGTGTCGGACACTGAAGCTTTCTTT	CASSWVVSDTEAFF
TRBD2	NA	TRBV5-4	TRBJ2-1	TGTGCCAGCAGCCTAGGGACTAGCGGGGGAAGTGAGCAGTTCTTC	CASSLGTSGGSEQFF
NA	NA	TRBV6-2/TRBV6-3	TRBJ1-1	TGTGCCAGCACGCCGAAAACGGAGAACACTGAAGCTTTCTTT	CASTPKTENTEAFF
NA	NA	TRBV10-3	TRBJ2-2	TGTGCCATCGGGGGGGCTACCCGCCAACGGGAGCTGTTTTTT	CAIGGATRQRELFF
TRBD1	many	TRBV11-2	TRBJ2-3	TGTGCCAGCAGCTTAGATCCGCCTGGGACAGGGGAAGATACGCAGTATTTT	CASSLDPPGTGEDTQYF
NA	many	TRBV12-3/TRBV12-4	TRBJ1-1	TGTGCCAGCCTCCCGGGGGCATCGGTCGTCGCTGAAGCTTTCTTT	CASLPGASVVAEAFF
NA	many	TRBV7-9	TRBJ2-5	TGTGCCAGCAGCCGGACAGACCAAGAGACCCAGTACTTC	CASSRTDQETQYF
TRBD1	many	TRBV5-1	TRBJ2-1	TGCGCCAGCAGGACAGGGGGAAACTCCTACAATGAGCAGTTCTTC	CASRTGGNSYNEQFF
NA	few	TRBV6-2/TRBV6-3	TRBJ2-4	TGTGCCAGCAGACCGTCCTTGGGCACAGGGTCCAAAAACATTCAGTACTTC	CASRPSLGTGSKNIQYF